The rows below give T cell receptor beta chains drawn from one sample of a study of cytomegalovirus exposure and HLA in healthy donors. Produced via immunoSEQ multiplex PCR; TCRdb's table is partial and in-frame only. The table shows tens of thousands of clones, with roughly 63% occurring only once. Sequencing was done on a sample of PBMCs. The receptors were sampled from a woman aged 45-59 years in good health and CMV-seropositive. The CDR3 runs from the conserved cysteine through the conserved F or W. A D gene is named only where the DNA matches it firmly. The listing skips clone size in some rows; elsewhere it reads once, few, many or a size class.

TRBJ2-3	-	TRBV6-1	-	TGTGCCAGCAGAGGGGTTAGCACAGATACGCAGTATTTT	CASRGVSTDTQYF
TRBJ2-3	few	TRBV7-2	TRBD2	TGTGCCAGCAGCTTAGCGCCTAGCGGGGGGTTGGCAGATACGCAGTATTTT	CASSLAPSGGLADTQYF
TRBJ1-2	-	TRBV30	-	TGTGCCTGGAGTGGAGCGGATAACTATGGCTACACCTTC	CAWSGADNYGYTF
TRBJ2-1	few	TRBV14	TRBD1	TGTGCCAGCAGCCCACAGGGGGAACTCTACAATGAGCAGTTCTTC	CASSPQGELYNEQFF
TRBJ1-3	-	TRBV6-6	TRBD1	TGTGCCAGCGGGGGGACAGGGTCTGGAAACACCATATATTTT	CASGGTGSGNTIYF
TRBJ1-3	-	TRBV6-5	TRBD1	TGTGCCAGCAGCCCACAGGGGTCTGGAAACACCATATATTTT	CASSPQGSGNTIYF
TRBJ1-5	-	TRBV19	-	TGTGCCAGTTCAATTTCGGTGTATGGCAATCAGCCCCAGCATTTT	CASSISVYGNQPQHF
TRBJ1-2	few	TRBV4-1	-	TGCGCCAGCAGCCAGCTCCTTGCGGACAGCCCACGCAGCTTAGGCTACACCTTC	CASSQLLADSPRSLGYTF
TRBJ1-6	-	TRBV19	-	TGTGCCAGTGCCCACAGGGTCAACAATTCACCCCTCCACTTT	CASAHRVNNSPLHF
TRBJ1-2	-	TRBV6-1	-	TGTGCCAGCAGTGTACGGGTCGATGGCTACACCTTC	CASSVRVDGYTF
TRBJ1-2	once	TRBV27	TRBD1	TGTGCCAGCAGTATCAACCGGGACAGGGGCGAGAGTGGCTACACCTTC	CASSINRDRGESGYTF
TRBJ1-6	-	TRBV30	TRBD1	TGTGCCTGGAGTGGGAGGGACAGGAGCTCCTATAATTCACCCCTCCACTTT	CAWSGRDRSSYNSPLHF
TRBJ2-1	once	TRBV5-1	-	TGCGCCAGCAGCCAGGAACAGAGCTCCTACAATGAGCAGTTCTTC	CASSQEQSSYNEQFF
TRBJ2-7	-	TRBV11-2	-	TGTGCCAGCAGCTTTATCGGCGGGTACTCCTACGAGCAGTACTTC	CASSFIGGYSYEQYF
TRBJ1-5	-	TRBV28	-	TGTGCCAGCAGTAGGGCCGGGGGCAATCAGCCCCAGCATTTT	CASSRAGGNQPQHF
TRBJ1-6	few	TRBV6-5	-	TGTGCCAGCAGTTACCGAGGACTAGGAAATTCACCCCTCCACTTT	CASSYRGLGNSPLHF
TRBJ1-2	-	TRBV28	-	TGTGCCAGCAGTTACACGTATGGCTACACCTTC	CASSYTYGYTF
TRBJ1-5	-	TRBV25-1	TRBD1	TGTGCCAGCAGTGACTCGGCAGGGACAGCCTTAAATCAGCCCCAGCATTTT	CASSDSAGTALNQPQHF
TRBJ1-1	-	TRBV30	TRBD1	TGTGCCTGGAGCGCCCCAGGGGGCACTGAAGCTTTCTTT	CAWSAPGGTEAFF
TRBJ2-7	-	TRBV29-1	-	TGCAGCGTTGAAATTGACAGAGACGAGCAGTACTTC	CSVEIDRDEQYF
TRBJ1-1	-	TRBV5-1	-	TGCGCCAGCAGCTTGGAGGGGGAAGGCACTGAAGCTTTCTTT	CASSLEGEGTEAFF
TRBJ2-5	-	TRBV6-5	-	TGTGCCAGCAGTTACCCGTATGGGGAGGAAGAGACCCAGTACTTC	CASSYPYGEEETQYF
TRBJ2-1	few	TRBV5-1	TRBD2	TGCGCCAGCAGCTTGGGACTAGCGGGGGGGCTACACAATGAGCAGTTCTTC	CASSLGLAGGLHNEQFF
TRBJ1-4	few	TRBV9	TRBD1	TGTGCCAGCAGCTTCTCCGGGACAGGTGAAAAACTGTTTTTT	CASSFSGTGEKLFF
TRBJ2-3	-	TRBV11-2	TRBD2	TGTGCCAGCAGCTCCTTAGCGGGGGTAGATACGCAGTATTTT	CASSSLAGVDTQYF
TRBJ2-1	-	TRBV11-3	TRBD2	TGTGCCAGCAGCCATAGCGGGGGGGACCGCGGTGAGCAGTTCTTC	CASSHSGGDRGEQFF
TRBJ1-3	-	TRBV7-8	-	TGTGCCAGCAGCTTAGACATCTCTGGAAACACCATATATTTT	CASSLDISGNTIYF
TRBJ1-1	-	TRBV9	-	TGTGCCAGCAGCGCCTCGCAGGTGACTGAAGCTTTCTTT	CASSASQVTEAFF
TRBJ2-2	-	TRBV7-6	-	TGTGCCAGCAGCCGGGACTACACCGGGGAGCTGTTTTTT	CASSRDYTGELFF
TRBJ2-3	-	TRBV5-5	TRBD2	TGTGCCAGCAGCCAAGAAGGGATAGGACTAGAGTCAGATACGCAGTATTTT	CASSQEGIGLESDTQYF
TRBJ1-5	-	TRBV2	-	TGTGCCAGCAGTGACCGCTGGGCCTCAGGACAGCCCCAGCATTTT	CASSDRWASGQPQHF
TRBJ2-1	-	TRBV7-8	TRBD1	TGTGCCAGCAGCCGCATGGGGGTGACAGGGACCGTCGGTGAGCAGTTCTTC	CASSRMGVTGTVGEQFF
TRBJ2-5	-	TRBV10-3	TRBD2	TGTGCCATCAGAAAGACTAGCGGGGGACAAGAGACCCAGTACTTC	CAIRKTSGGQETQYF
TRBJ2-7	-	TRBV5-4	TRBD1	TGTGCCAGCAGCTCCGCCGGACAGGGGGCAGGATACGAGCAGTACTTC	CASSSAGQGAGYEQYF
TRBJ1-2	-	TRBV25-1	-	TGTGCCAGCAGTGAAAACTTTGGCTACACCTTC	CASSENFGYTF
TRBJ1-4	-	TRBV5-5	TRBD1	TGTGCCAGCAGCTCTCCCCTTTTTGGACAGGGGGCAAATGAAAAACTGTTTTTT	CASSSPLFGQGANEKLFF
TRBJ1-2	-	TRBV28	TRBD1	TGTGCCAGCAGTTCGGGACAGGGGGCCGGGGGCTATGGCTACACCTTC	CASSSGQGAGGYGYTF
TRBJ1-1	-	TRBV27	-	TGTGCCAGCAGTTTTACAAAGAACACTGAAGCTTTCTTT	CASSFTKNTEAFF
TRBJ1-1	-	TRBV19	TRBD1	TGTGCCATACAGGGGGCCGGCACTGAAGCTTTCTTT	CAIQGAGTEAFF
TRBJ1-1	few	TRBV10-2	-	TGCGCCAGCAGTGGGCTTGAGAACACTGAAGCTTTCTTT	CASSGLENTEAFF
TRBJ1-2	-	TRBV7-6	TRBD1	TGTGCCAGCAGCTCCATCACACCGGGACAGGGGGCAGGTGGCTACACCTTC	CASSSITPGQGAGGYTF
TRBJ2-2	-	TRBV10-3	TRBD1	TGTGCCAGCTCCGGGACAGGGGTTCCGAACACCGGGGAGCTGTTTTTT	CASSGTGVPNTGELFF
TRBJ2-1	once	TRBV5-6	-	TGTGCCAGCAGCCACACCTACAATGAGCAGTTCTTC	CASSHTYNEQFF
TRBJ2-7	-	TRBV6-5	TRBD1	TGTGCCAGCAGTTACGACAGGGGGGACTACGAGCAGTACTTC	CASSYDRGDYEQYF
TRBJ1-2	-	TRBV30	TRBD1	TGTGCCTGGGGCGGGACAGACTACTCCTATGGCTACACCTTC	CAWGGTDYSYGYTF
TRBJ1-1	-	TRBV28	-	TGTGCCAGCAGTCCCCACATAAAGGCGGATATGAACACTGAAGCTTTCTTT	CASSPHIKADMNTEAFF
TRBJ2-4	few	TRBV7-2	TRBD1	TGTGCCAGCAGCTTAAAGGGGACAGGTAACGTCCCTCAGTACTTC	CASSLKGTGNVPQYF
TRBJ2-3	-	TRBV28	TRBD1	TGTGCCACAGCCGGGACAGGGGGAACAGATACGCAGTATTTT	CATAGTGGTDTQYF
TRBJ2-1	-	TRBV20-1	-	TGCAGTGCTAGTAAGGGGGATGAGCAGTTCTTC	CSASKGDEQFF